These 25 T cell receptor beta chains share one sample of origin, sequenced in a study of T cell repertoires in cytomegalovirus infection. TCRdb recomputed calls from the reads with MiXCR, one row per CDR3 protein. In the table there are tens of thousands of distinct CDR3 sequences, around 3.5% of which are singletons. The sample consisted of PBMCs. Every receptor here comes from a human donor in good health (CMV status not recorded). Some clones in this sample may be carry-over from other donors' samples.

This clonotype was recorded at least ten times. J is TRBJ1-2 and V is TRBV4-3, with D maybe TRBD1 (6 bases). Trimming removed 3 bases from V and 3 bases from J, with 14 bases in between. The CDR3 has 15 amino acids. CDR1 and CDR2 (germline): LGHNA, YSLEER. The CDR3 DNA follows: TGCGCCAGCAGCCACGAGCCTACAGGGCACTATGGCTACACCTTC. The encoded protein is CASSHEPTGHYGYTF.

This clonotype occurred many times. This chain uses TRBV19 with TRBJ1-1; D possibly corresponds to TRBD1 (6 bases). The CDR3 contains 14 residues. Per germline, CDR1 LNHDA and CDR2 SQIVND (reference sequence). V gave up 8 bases and J gave up 1 base, with 14 bases separating them. Written as DNA, the CDR3 is TGTGCCAGTCGGCGCAGGGGACAGAACACTGAAGCTTTCTTT. Amino acids: CASRRRGQNTEAFF.

This chain links TRBV24-1 with TRBJ2-5; TRBD1 might be the D (6 bases). Looked up from germline, CDR1 is KGHDR and CDR2 is SFDVKD. CDR3 length: 15 residues. V dropped 4 bases and J dropped 5 bases, with 16 bases sitting between them. DNA for the CDR3: TGTGCCACCAGTGACCTACAGGGTAGTGGCGAGACCCAGTACTTC. It encodes CATSDLQGSGETQYF.

Ten or more counts support this clonotype. The chain recombines TRBV4-1 with TRBJ2-7; D not certain. This CDR3 has 17 residues. The germline V and J ends were trimmed by 0 bases and 0 bases, with 15 bases remaining between them. CDR1 and CDR2 from the germline V gene are MGHRA and YSYEKL. In nucleotides, the CDR3 is TGCGCCAGCAGCCAAGATAAGAACAACCCAAGCTCCTACGAGCAGTACTTC. It specifies CASSQDKNNPSSYEQYF.

At least ten counts were recorded for this clonotype. The genes are TRBV28 and TRBJ2-7, with 12 positions matching TRBD2. J gave up 3 bases and V 6 bases, and 3 bases lay outside the gene matches. Germline lookup yields CDR1 MDHEN and CDR2 SYDVKM. The CDR3 has 14 amino acids. CDR3 DNA sequence: TGTGCCAGCAGGGCTAGCGGGGGGGGCTACGAGCAGTACTTC. Translation gives CASRASGGGYEQYF.

This clonotype has ten or more counts. The rearrangement joins TRBV7-2 to TRBJ2-5; a weak D match, TRBD1 (5 bases). CDR1 SGHTA and CDR2 FQGNSA come from the germline V gene. The CDR3 runs 16 residues. V lost 0 bases, J lost 4 bases, and 15 bases lay in between. The CDR3 nucleotides are TGTGCCAGCAGCTTAGCCCCCGCAGCTCAGGGAGAGACCCAGTACTTC. Protein sequence: CASSLAPAAQGETQYF.

This clonotype has at least ten counts. The chain couples TRBV20-1 to TRBJ2-3; no clear D gene. Per germline, CDR1 DFQATT and CDR2 SNEGSKA (reference sequence). The CDR3 spans 13 residues. V gave up 4 bases and J gave up 2 bases, with 10 bases separating them. The CDR3 protein is CSAILSLTDTQYF. The CDR3, as DNA: TGCAGTGCTATTCTCTCCCTCACAGATACGCAGTATTTT.

This clonotype was counted many times. The rearrangement uses TRBV7-8 and TRBJ1-6; no definite D call. The CDR3 sequence is 13 residues long. The V end was cut by 3 bases, the J end by 7 bases, with 7 bases between. Per the germline V gene, CDR1 is SGHVS and CDR2 is FQNEAQ. The CDR3 DNA sequence: TGTGCCAGCAGCTTGGGCGTAAATTCACCCCTCCACTTT. The encoded protein is CASSLGVNSPLHF. The whole variable domain, filled in from reference TRBV7-8 and TRBJ1-6, reads GAGVSQSPRYKVAKRGQDVALRCDPISGHVSLFWYQQALGQGPEFLTYFQNEAQLDKSGLPSDRFFAERPEGSVSTLKIQRTQQEDSAVYLCASSLGVNSPLHFGNGTRLTVT.

There are many counts of this clonotype. This sequence joins TRBV7-2 and TRBJ1-1; tentatively, D is TRBD1 (6 bases). Trimming removed 3 bases at V and 3 bases at J, with 14 bases between. The CDR3 is 15 residues long. CDR1 is SGHTA, CDR2 FQGNSA, per germline. This CDR3 reads CASSLARRGDTEAFF. The CDR3 DNA sequence: TGTGCCAGCAGCTTGGCCCGGAGGGGGGACACTGAAGCTTTCTTT.

This clonotype was counted many times. The CDR3 protein is CASSLDHGYTF. CDR3 bases: TGTGCCAGCAGCTTGGATCATGGCTACACCTTC. The chain links TRBV5-4 to TRBJ1-2; D is unclear. V dropped 0 bases and J dropped 6 bases, with 3 bases sitting between them. The germline V gene has CDR1 SGHNT and CDR2 YYREEE (reference sequence). The CDR3 has 11 amino acids.

This clonotype was observed many times. This chain connects TRBV13 to TRBJ2-7; D gene ambiguous. This CDR3 is built from 14 residues. V was cut by 5 bases and J by 3 bases, with 14 bases left in between. CDR1 PRHDT and CDR2 FYEKMQ come from the germline V gene (reference sequence). For the CDR3, the DNA is TGTGCCAGCAGCCCTAGGCCTGGCAGCTACGAGCAGTACTTC. It encodes CASSPRPGSYEQYF.

This clonotype came up many times. This sequence joins TRBV5-6 and TRBJ1-6; no definite D call. CDR1 and CDR2 from the germline V gene are SGHDT and YYEEEE. V lost 0 bases and J lost 11, with 12 bases in between. This CDR3 spans 14 amino acids. The DNA of the CDR3 is TGTGCCAGCAGCTTGGACCACATCCAAACACCCCTCCACTTT. Its translation is CASSLDHIQTPLHF.

This clonotype was observed at least ten times. The chain recombines TRBV12-3 or TRBV12-4 with TRBJ1-5; no definite D call. This CDR3 has 13 amino acids. With 3 bases removed from V and 4 bases from J, the gap between germline ends came to 7 bases. CDR3 in amino acids: CASSFGWNQPQHF. The CDR3 nucleotides are TGTGCCAGCAGTTTTGGGTGGAATCAGCCCCAGCATTTT.

This clonotype has at least ten counts. The chain uses TRBV27 and TRBJ1-1, with 12 bases fitting TRBD1. Trimming cost V 3 bases and J 13 bases; bases outside gene matches: 3. Looked up from germline, CDR1 is MNHEY and CDR2 is SMNVEV (reference sequence). The CDR3 has 12 amino acids. CDR3 nucleotides: TGTGCCAGCAGTTTGAGGGACAGGGGGCTTTTCTTT. This encodes CASSLRDRGLFF.

This clonotype was counted many times. The chain has TRBV11-1 and TRBJ2-7, with a tentative D call TRBD2 (5 bases). CDR1 and CDR2 (germline): SGHAT, FQDESV (reference sequence). The CDR3 totals 13 residues. Trimming took 4 bases from V and 0 from J, leaving 7 bases between them. The chain's CDR3 is CASSSGSSYEQYF. CDR3 in DNA: TGTGCCAGCAGCTCGGGATCCTCCTACGAGCAGTACTTC.

This clonotype was counted many times. This chain connects TRBV7-9 to TRBJ2-1; 7 bases fit TRBD2. V was clipped by 4 bases and J by 8 bases; unmatched bases: 8. CDR3 length: 14 amino acids. Germline CDR1 and CDR2: SEHNR and FQNEAQ (reference sequence). The CDR3 coding sequence is TGTGCCAGCAGCTACACGCAGGGAGGGGATGAGCAGTTCTTC. Its translation: CASSYTQGGDEQFF.

The sample holds many counts of this clonotype. The rearrangement links TRBV7-2 to TRBJ1-6; D not resolved. Germline V gives CDR1 SGHTA, CDR2 FQGNSA. Trimming left V 5 bases short and J 6 bases short, with 14 bases between. The CDR3 spans 15 residues. The CDR3 loop is CASSRLPGSNSPLHF. The DNA for the CDR3 is TGTGCCAGCAGCAGACTCCCGGGGTCTAATTCACCCCTCCACTTT. Full variable domain (rest looked up from reference TRBV7-2 and TRBJ1-6): GAGVSQSPSNKVTEKGKDVELRCDPISGHTALYWYRQSLGQGLEFLIYFQGNSAPDKSGLPSDRFSAERTGGSVSTLTIQRTQQEDSAVYLCASSRLPGSNSPLHFGNGTRLTVT.

This clonotype was counted ten times or more. This chain links TRBV28 with TRBJ2-7; 9 bases are shared with TRBD2. This CDR3 contains 14 residues. V dropped 5 bases and J dropped 3; count of bases not matched to a gene: 5. Germline V CDR1 and CDR2: MDHEN, SYDVKM. CDR3 amino acids: CASSLAGGNYEQYF. The CDR3 DNA sequence: TGTGCCAGCAGTCTCGCGGGAGGGAACTACGAGCAGTACTTC.

This clonotype was seen ten or more times. The V gene is TRBV6-1, the J gene TRBJ2-1; D possibly uses TRBD1 or TRBD2 (6 bases each). Trimming pared 6 bases from V and 6 bases from J, leaving 12 bases between. The CDR3 runs 13 residues. Germline V gene lookup returns CDR1 MNHNS and CDR2 SASEGT. The CDR3: CASREQGGNEQFF. CDR3 bases: TGTGCCAGCAGGGAACAGGGAGGCAATGAGCAGTTCTTC.

There are many counts of this clonotype. The chain carries TRBV4-3 and TRBJ2-1; no clear D. The CDR3 runs to 16 residues. Germline assignment: CDR1 LGHNA and CDR2 YSLEER. Between the trimmed V and J ends, which lost 2 bases and 0 bases, there was a span of 11 bases. The CDR3 protein is CASSQMTPSSYNEQFF. As DNA, the CDR3 is TGCGCCAGCAGCCAAATGACCCCTAGCTCCTACAATGAGCAGTTCTTC.

This clonotype occurred many times. The chain employs TRBV7-3 and TRBJ1-1, with D possibly being TRBD1 (5 bases). The CDR3 is made up of 13 amino acids. The V and J ends lost 5 bases and 2 bases respectively, with 9 bases between them. CDR1 and CDR2 from the germline V gene are SGHTA and FQGTGA. The CDR3 sequence: CASSPQGNTEAFF. DNA for the CDR3: TGTGCCAGCAGCCCCCAGGGAAACACTGAAGCTTTCTTT.

This clonotype has at least ten counts. The chain couples TRBV6-2 or TRBV6-3 to TRBJ1-2; D unclear. Trimming removed 0 bases from V and 2 bases from J, with 10 bases in between. The V gene's germline CDR1 is MNHEY and CDR2 SVGEGT. The CDR3 contains 15 residues. This CDR3 reads CASSYSVRANYGYTF. CDR3 in DNA: TGTGCCAGCAGTTACTCGGTGAGAGCGAACTATGGCTACACCTTC.

This clonotype was recorded many times. The V call is TRBV7-9, the J call TRBJ2-1; 13 bases line up with TRBD2. V lost 4 bases and J lost 7; bases outside the gene matches: 10. Per germline, CDR1 SEHNR and CDR2 FQNEAQ (reference sequence). The CDR3 has 17 amino acids. The CDR3 here is CASSYPQTSGGGNEQFF. The CDR3, as DNA: TGTGCCAGCAGCTACCCTCAAACTAGCGGGGGGGGGAATGAGCAGTTCTTC.

This clonotype showed up many times. The V call is TRBV27, the J call TRBJ2-5, with TRBD2 identical over 7 bases. The V gene end was trimmed by 1 base and the J gene end by 5 bases; junction bases not matched to a gene: 7. The germline V gene encodes CDR1 MNHEY and CDR2 SMNVEV (reference sequence). This CDR3 has 15 residues. The CDR3 DNA is TGTGCCAGCAGTTTATTGCCTCCCGGGAGGGAGACCCAGTACTTC. Its protein is CASSLLPPGRETQYF.

This clonotype was observed many times. V is TRBV6-2 or TRBV6-3 and J is TRBJ2-7; 7 bases match TRBD1. This CDR3 has 13 residues. Germline CDR1 and CDR2: MNHEY and SVGEGT. J lost 3 bases, V lost 6 bases, and 5 bases had no gene match. CDR3 amino acids: CASRPTGLYEQYF. The CDR3 DNA reads as TGTGCCAGCAGACCGACAGGGCTCTACGAGCAGTACTTC.